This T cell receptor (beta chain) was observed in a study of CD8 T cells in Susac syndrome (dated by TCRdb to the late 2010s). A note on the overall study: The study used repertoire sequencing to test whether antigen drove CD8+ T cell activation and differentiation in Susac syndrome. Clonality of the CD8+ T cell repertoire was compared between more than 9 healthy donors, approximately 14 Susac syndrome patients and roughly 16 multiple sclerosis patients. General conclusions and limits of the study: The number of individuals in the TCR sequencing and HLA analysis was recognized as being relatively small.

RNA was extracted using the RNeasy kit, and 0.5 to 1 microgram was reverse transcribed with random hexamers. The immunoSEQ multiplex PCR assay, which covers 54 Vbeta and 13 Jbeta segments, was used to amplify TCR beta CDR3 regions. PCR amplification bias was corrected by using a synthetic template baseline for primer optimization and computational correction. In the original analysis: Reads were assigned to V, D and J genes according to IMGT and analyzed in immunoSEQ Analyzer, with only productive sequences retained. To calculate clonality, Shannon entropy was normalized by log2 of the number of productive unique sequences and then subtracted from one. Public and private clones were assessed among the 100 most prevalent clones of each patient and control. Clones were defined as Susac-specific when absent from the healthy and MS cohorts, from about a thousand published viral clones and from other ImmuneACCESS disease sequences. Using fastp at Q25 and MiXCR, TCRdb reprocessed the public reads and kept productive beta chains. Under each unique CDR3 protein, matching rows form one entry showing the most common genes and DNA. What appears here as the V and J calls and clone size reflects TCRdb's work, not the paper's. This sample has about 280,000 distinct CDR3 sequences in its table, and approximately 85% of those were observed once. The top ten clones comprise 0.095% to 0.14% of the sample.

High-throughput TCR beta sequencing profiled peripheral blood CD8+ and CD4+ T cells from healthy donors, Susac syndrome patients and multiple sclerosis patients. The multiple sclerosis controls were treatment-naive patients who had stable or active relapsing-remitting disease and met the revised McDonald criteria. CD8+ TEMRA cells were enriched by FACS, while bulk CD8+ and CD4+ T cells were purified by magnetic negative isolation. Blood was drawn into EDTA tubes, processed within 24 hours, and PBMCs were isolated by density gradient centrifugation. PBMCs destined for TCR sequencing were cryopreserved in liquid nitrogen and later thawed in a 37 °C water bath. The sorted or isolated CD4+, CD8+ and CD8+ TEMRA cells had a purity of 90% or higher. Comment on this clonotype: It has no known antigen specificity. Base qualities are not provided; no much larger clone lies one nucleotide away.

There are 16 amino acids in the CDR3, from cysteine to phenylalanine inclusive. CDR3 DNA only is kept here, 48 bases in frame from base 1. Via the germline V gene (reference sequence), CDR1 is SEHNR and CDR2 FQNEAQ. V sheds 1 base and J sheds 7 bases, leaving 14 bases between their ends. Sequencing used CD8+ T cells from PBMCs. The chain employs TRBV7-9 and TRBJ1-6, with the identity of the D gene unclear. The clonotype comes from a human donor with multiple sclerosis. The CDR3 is CASSLVGLPLNSPLHF. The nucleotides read TGTGCCAGCAGCTTAGTTGGTCTCCCCCTAAATTCACCCCTCCACTTT.